The 26 T cell receptor beta chains listed next were all sequenced from one sample in a study of T cells in Graves' hyperthyroidism and ophthalmopathy. Amplified TCR beta CDR3 regions derived from RNA transcripts. First-round RT-PCR of the TCR CDR3 relied on the HTBI primer set. Each CDR3 protein gets one entry after TCRdb re-called the multiplex PCR reads with MiXCR. The sample has about 280,000 distinct CDR3 sequences, 25% to 30% seen once; the top ten hold about 30%. The sample consisted of blood. The receptors come from a man aged 40-49 years with Graves' hyperthyroidism that later progressed to Graves' ophthalmopathy.

The table lists this clonotype with many counts. This sequence joins TRBV6-1 and TRBJ2-7; D ambiguous. Germline assignment: CDR1 MNHNS and CDR2 SASEGT. The ends were cut back, 7 bases at V and 0 bases at J, with 13 bases in the middle. The CDR3 sequence is 14 residues long. The CDR3 nucleotides are TGTGCCAGCATCCCGGTGGCGGACTCCTACGAGCAGTACTTC. Its translation: CASIPVADSYEQYF.

This clonotype appeared many times. CDR3 sequence reads: CASSESGFQETQYF. CDR3 nucleotides: TGTGCCAGCAGTGAGTCAGGGTTCCAAGAGACCCAGTACTTC. The chain joins TRBV2 to TRBJ2-5; weak D call: TRBD1 (5 bases). This CDR3 has 14 residues. Germline V gene data show CDR1 as SNHLY and CDR2 as FYNNEI. Trimming shortened V by 3 bases and J by 1 base, and 9 bases separated the two germline ends.

The sample holds many counts of this clonotype. This chain joins TRBV24-1 and TRBJ1-2; D remains ambiguous. V was clipped by 3 bases and J by 7 bases, with 11 bases between them. This CDR3 spans 13 amino acids. CDR1 is KGHDR and CDR2 is SFDVKD in the germline V gene. The CDR3 DNA reads as TGTGCCACCAGTGATCCGCGTCGGGTTGGCTACACCTTC. It yields the protein CATSDPRRVGYTF.

V and J are TRBV18 and TRBJ1-3; weak D call: TRBD1 (5 bases). Trimming stripped 5 bases from V and 0 bases from J, with 17 bases between. The germline V gene has CDR1 KGHSH and CDR2 LQKENI. This CDR3 contains 17 residues. In DNA, the CDR3 is TGTGCCAGCTCAGTGGATCAGGGCTCGAGCTCTGGAAACACCATATATTTT. Amino acid sequence: CASSVDQGSSSGNTIYF.

The rearrangement joins TRBV20-1 to TRBJ1-6; 11 bases are shared with TRBD1. V trimming: 6 bases; J trimming: 9 bases; junction bases outside the gene matches: 4. Looked up from germline, CDR1 is DFQATT and CDR2 is SNEGSKA (reference sequence). The CDR3 spans 13 residues. The CDR3 DNA follows: TGCAGTGCCCGGACAGGGGGCATTTCACCCCTCCACTTT. Translating it yields CSARTGGISPLHF.

This chain connects TRBV20-1 to TRBJ1-1; perhaps TRBD1 as D (5 bases). Trimming shortened V by 2 bases and J by 3 bases, and 10 bases separated the two germline ends. The CDR3 has 13 residues. Germline values: CDR1 DFQATT, CDR2 SNEGSKA (reference sequence). DNA of the CDR3: TGCAGTGCTAGATACGGGGGTGACACTGAAGCTTTCTTT. Protein product: CSARYGGDTEAFF.

This clonotype was picked up many times. This rearrangement joins TRBV14 to TRBJ2-7; 8 bases line up with TRBD2. The V segment lost 4 bases and the J segment 3 bases; nucleotides outside the gene matches: 11. The CDR3 length is 16 residues. Per the germline V gene, CDR1 is SGHDN and CDR2 is FVKESK. CDR3 protein: CASSPSGAGGLYEQYF. Here the CDR3 DNA reads TGTGCCAGCAGCCCCTCCGGGGCGGGAGGTCTCTACGAGCAGTACTTC.

This clonotype came up a few times. J is TRBJ1-1 and V is TRBV5-8; D not certain. This CDR3 is built from 16 residues. V was shortened by 1 base and J by 0 bases, with 13 bases between the two germline ends. Germline CDR1 and CDR2: SGHTS and YDEGEE. The CDR3 reads CASSLKEGVMNTEAFF. DNA for the CDR3: TGTGCCAGCAGCTTGAAAGAGGGCGTAATGAACACTGAAGCTTTCTTT.

The chain recombines TRBV15 with TRBJ1-1, with D hard to call. The CDR3 spans 15 residues. V was cut by 0 bases and J by 6 bases, with 14 bases left in between. From germline, CDR1 is LNHNV and CDR2 YYDKDF (reference sequence). CDR3 sequence reads: CATSRDRGFKAEAFF. The CDR3 DNA reads as TGTGCCACCAGCAGAGATCGAGGGTTTAAAGCTGAAGCTTTCTTT.

The J gene is TRBJ1-2, the V gene TRBV11-2; no clear D gene. Looked up from germline, CDR1 is SGHAT and CDR2 is FQNNGV. Trimming pared 2 bases from V and 5 bases from J, leaving 12 bases between. This CDR3 is 14 amino acids long. This CDR3 is CASSLSRVGYGYTF. The CDR3 region has the DNA TGTGCCAGCAGCTTATCAAGGGTTGGGTATGGCTACACCTTC.

Ten or more counts support this clonotype. The genes are TRBV3-1 and TRBJ1-1; no firm D call. Germline V gene sequence: CDR1 LGHDT, CDR2 YNNKEL (reference sequence). V was clipped by 2 bases and J by 0 bases, with 10 bases between them. The CDR3 has 15 amino acids. The CDR3 protein is CASSQFGAMNTEAFF. CDR3 coding DNA: TGTGCCAGCAGCCAATTTGGAGCTATGAACACTGAAGCTTTCTTT.

This clonotype was seen a single time. The chain links TRBV25-1 to TRBJ1-2; tentative D call: TRBD1 (5 bases). The CDR3 spans 13 residues. Between the trimmed V and J ends, which lost 7 bases and 3 bases, there was a span of 12 bases. Germline V gene sequence: CDR1 MGHDK, CDR2 SYGVNS. The CDR3: CASKEGPDYGYTF. CDR3 in DNA: TGTGCCAGCAAGGAGGGGCCAGACTATGGCTACACCTTC.

This clonotype was found many times. The rearrangement uses TRBV7-9 and TRBJ1-1; possibly TRBD1 for D (6 bases). V was shortened by 2 bases and J by 7 bases, with 17 bases between the two germline ends. Germline-derived CDR1 and CDR2 are SEHNR and FQNEAQ (reference sequence). This CDR3 has 15 amino acids. CDR3 residues: CASSLRSAGEDEAFF. The DNA of the CDR3 is TGTGCCAGCAGCTTAAGGTCGGCAGGGGAGGATGAAGCTTTCTTT.

This clonotype was detected a few times. This could be a read error, since a much larger clone is one nucleotide away. This sequence joins TRBV30 and TRBJ1-2; D gene ambiguous. The CDR3 covers 13 residues. In germline, CDR1 is GTSNPN, CDR2 SVGIG (reference sequence). The chain's CDR3 is CAWRPDLDYGHTF. DNA for the CDR3: TGTGCCTGGAGGCCGGACCTTGACTATGGCCACACCTTC.

In its sample, this clonotype was seen many times. The chain recombines TRBV7-9 with TRBJ1-5, with 9 bases lining up with TRBD1. Losses at the gene ends were 4 bases for V and 6 bases for J; bases not matched to a gene: 1. Germline V gene sequence: CDR1 SEHNR, CDR2 FQNEAQ (reference sequence). CDR3 length: 13 amino acids. The DNA for the CDR3 is TGTGCCAGCAGCTCGGACAGGGGTCAGCCCCAGCATTTT. It codes for CASSSDRGQPQHF.

This clonotype was counted ten times or more. The chain recombines TRBV18 with TRBJ2-7, with D tentatively TRBD2 (6 bases). V was cut by 3 bases and J by 5 bases, with 11 bases left in between. This CDR3 comprises 13 residues. Germline V gives CDR1 KGHSH, CDR2 LQKENI. For the CDR3, the DNA is TGTGCCAGCTCACCGTCCTCGGGGGACGAGCAGTACTTC. Its translation is CASSPSSGDEQYF.

This sequence joins TRBV12-3 or TRBV12-4 and TRBJ1-1; tentatively, D is TRBD1 (6 bases). V dropped 7 bases and J dropped 4 bases, with 16 bases sitting between them. This CDR3 region has 14 residues. The CDR3 loop reads CASTLQGSGTEAFF. CDR3 sequence (DNA): TGTGCCAGCACCCTGCAGGGGTCGGGCACTGAAGCTTTCTTT.

This clonotype was observed at least ten times. The genes are TRBV2 and TRBJ2-2; the D gene is possibly TRBD1 (6 bases). This CDR3 is built from 17 residues. Germline-derived CDR1 and CDR2 are SNHLY and FYNNEI. Trimming removed 3 bases at V and 0 bases at J, with 14 bases between. The DNA for the CDR3 is TGTGCCAGCAGTGATCCACAGGGAAACGCGAACACCGGGGAGCTGTTTTTT. Translating it yields CASSDPQGNANTGELFF.

At least ten counts were recorded for this clonotype. V usage is TRBV20-1 and J usage is TRBJ2-4; D not certain. CDR1 and CDR2 (germline): DFQATT, SNEGSKA (reference sequence). V was trimmed by 0 bases and J by 0 bases, leaving 12 bases between them. This CDR3 spans 16 amino acids. In DNA form, the CDR3 reads TGCAGTGCTAGAGATGTGGGCCAGAAAGCCAAAAACATTCAGTACTTC. Its protein product is CSARDVGQKAKNIQYF.

This clonotype came up a few times. The chain employs TRBV4-1 and TRBJ1-1; D call uncertain. Germline V gene data show CDR1 as MGHRA and CDR2 as YSYEKL. There are 13 residues in the CDR3. The V gene lost 2 bases and the J gene lost 1 base, with 5 bases spanning the gap. CDR3 nucleotide sequence: TGCGCCAGCAGCCAACAACAGAACACTGAAGCTTTCTTT. This translates into CASSQQQNTEAFF.

This clonotype was observed at least ten times. The genes are TRBV5-1 and TRBJ2-2; D remains ambiguous. Germline loops: CDR1 SGHRS, CDR2 YFSETQ. Deletions cut 6 bases from V and 0 bases from J, with 12 bases between. The CDR3 totals 15 residues. CDR3 DNA sequence: TGCGCCAGCAAGACTTTCAGCCCGAACACCGGGGAGCTGTTTTTT. This sequence encodes CASKTFSPNTGELFF.

This clonotype was found many times. V gene TRBV29-1 combines with J gene TRBJ2-5; 9 positions match TRBD1. In germline, CDR1 is SQVTM, CDR2 ANQGSEA. The ends lost 4 bases at V and 2 bases at J; junction bases unmatched: 8. The length of the CDR3 is 15 residues. In DNA form, the CDR3 reads TGCAGCGTTGGGGCTATACAGGGGGCGCAAGAGACCCAGTACTTC. It is translated as CSVGAIQGAQETQYF.

This clonotype was picked up many times. V gene TRBV10-3 combines with J gene TRBJ1-5, with D possibly being TRBD1 (6 bases). The germline gives CDR1 ENHRY, CDR2 SYGVKD. Trimming shortened V by 8 bases and J by 7 bases, and 15 bases separated the two germline ends. CDR3 length: 13 residues. This CDR3 is CAISGQSDQPQHF. The CDR3 DNA follows: TGTGCCATCTCCGGACAGTCTGACCAGCCCCAGCATTTT.

The sample holds many counts of this clonotype. The gene calls are TRBV12-3 or TRBV12-4 and TRBJ1-6; D is ambiguous. This CDR3 comprises 14 residues. Trimming removed 5 bases from V and 8 bases from J, with 13 bases in between. CDR3 nucleotide sequence: TGTGCCAGCAGTGTCCGCGGTAGGCATTCACCCCTCCACTTT. The encoded protein is CASSVRGRHSPLHF.

Here the CDR3 DNA reads TGTGCCAGCCCTAATAGCGGGAGGGTTGACTACGAGCAGTACTTC. Translated: CASPNSGRVDYEQYF. The rearrangement links TRBV7-4 to TRBJ2-7; 11 nucleotides line up with TRBD2. V lost 8 bases to trimming and J lost 3 bases; unmatched junction nucleotides: 9. Germline V gives CDR1 SGHVT, CDR2 SQSDAQ. CDR3 size: 15 residues.

This rearrangement joins TRBV28 to TRBJ2-5; 8 bases align to TRBD1. V was clipped by 5 bases and J by 2 bases; unmatched bases: 7. Germline V lookup: CDR1 MDHEN, CDR2 SYDVKM. The CDR3 spans 15 residues. The CDR3: CASSPARTGQETQYF. Here the CDR3 DNA reads TGTGCCAGCAGTCCCGCGAGGACAGGGCAAGAGACCCAGTACTTC. The complete variable domain, with remaining parts taken from reference TRBV28 and TRBJ2-5, reads DVKVTQSSRYLVKRTGEKVFLECVQDMDHENMFWYRQDPGLGLRLIYFSYDVKMKEKGDIPEGYSVSREKKERFSLILESASTNQTSMYLCASSPARTGQETQYFGPGTRLLVL.